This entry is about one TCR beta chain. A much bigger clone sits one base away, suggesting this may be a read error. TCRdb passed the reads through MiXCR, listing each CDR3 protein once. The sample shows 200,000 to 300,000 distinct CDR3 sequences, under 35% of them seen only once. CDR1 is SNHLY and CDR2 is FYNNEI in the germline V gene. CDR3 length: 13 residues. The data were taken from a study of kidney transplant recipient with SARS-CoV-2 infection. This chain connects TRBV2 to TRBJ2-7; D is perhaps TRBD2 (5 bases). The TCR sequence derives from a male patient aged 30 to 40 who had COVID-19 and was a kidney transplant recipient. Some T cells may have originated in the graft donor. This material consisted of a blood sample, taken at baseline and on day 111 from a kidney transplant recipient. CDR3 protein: CAGSEQGLNEQYF. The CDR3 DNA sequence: TGTGCCGGCAGTGAACAAGGACTGAACGAGCAGTACTTC.